These T cell receptor beta chains were read from a single sample in a study of blood T cell repertoires in COVID-19. TCRdb's table, derived via immunoSEQ multiplex PCR, lists solely in-frame clones and lacks some. The table includes some 70,000 clones, around 89% detected once. The sample comprised peripheral blood. These receptors came from a woman at least 80 years old with active COVID-19. The CDR3 runs from the conserved cysteine through the conserved F or W. Fields, in order: clone size, D gene, J gene, V gene, CDR3 DNA, CDR3 protein. D genes are given only for firm matches. Where a row states a size, it is once, few, many or the class of an expanded clone; other rows omit it.

>NA|TRBD2|TRBJ2-7|TRBV5-1
TGCGCCAGCAGCCTGAGAGGCGGGAGCTACGAGCAGTACTTC
CASSLRGGSYEQYF
>NA|TRBD1|TRBJ1-6|TRBV28
TGTGCCAGCAGACCAAGACAGGGTGGTTATAATTCACCCCTCCACTTT
CASRPRQGGYNSPLHF
>NA|TRBD1|TRBJ2-1|TRBV6-5
TGTGCCAGCACTGGGACAGTTGACAATGAGCAGTTCTTC
CASTGTVDNEQFF
>NA|NA|TRBJ2-5|TRBV29-1
TGCAGCGTTGCTGGTGTAAACAGCCAAGAGACCCAGTACTTC
CSVAGVNSQETQYF
>NA|NA|TRBJ2-1|TRBV28
TGTGCCAGCAGCCTTGTCAATGAGCAGTTCTTC
CASSLVNEQFF
>NA|TRBD2|TRBJ2-5|TRBV28
TGTGCCAGCAGTCCCCAGGGAGGGAGTAGGGAGACCCAGTACTTC
CASSPQGGSRETQYF
>NA|NA|TRBJ2-3|TRBV7-3
TGTGCCAGCAGCCGCGGGGCGGCAGATACGCAGTATTTT
CASSRGAADTQYF
>NA|TRBD2|TRBJ2-1|TRBV28
TGTGCCAGCAGTTCTAGCGGAATCAATGAGCAGTTCTTC
CASSSSGINEQFF
>NA|NA|TRBJ1-2|TRBV9
TGTGCCAGCAGCGTAGGTTTCAGTCCATCGGGCTACACCTTC
CASSVGFSPSGYTF
>NA|TRBD2|TRBJ2-1|TRBV7-6
TGTGCCAGCAGCTCCCACACCGTCGGGACTACCTACAATGAGCAGTTCTTC
CASSSHTVGTTYNEQFF
>NA|NA|TRBJ2-7|TRBV9
TGTGCCAGCAGATCAGACAGCTACGAGCAGTACTTC
CASRSDSYEQYF
>NA|TRBD1|TRBJ2-5|TRBV7-2
TGTGCCAGCAGCGCCTACAGGGGGCGAGAGACCCAGTACTTC
CASSAYRGRETQYF
>once|NA|TRBJ2-1|TRBV28
TGTGCCAGCATGCGGGGGCTAGCGTTCTACAATGAGCAGTTCTTC
CASMRGLAFYNEQFF
>NA|TRBD2|TRBJ2-5|TRBV6-2/TRBV6-3
TGTGCCAGCAGTTCCCTCCCCCGTGGACTAGCTGCAGAGACCCAGTACTTC
CASSSLPRGLAAETQYF
>NA|NA|TRBJ2-2|TRBV3-1/TRBV3-2
TGTGCCAGCAGCCCCTGGTTCCGGACAGACAATACGAACACCGGGGAGCTGTTTTTT
CASSPWFRTDNTNTGELFF
>NA|TRBD1|TRBJ1-5|TRBV3-1/TRBV3-2
TGTGCCAGCCGAACAGGGGATCAGCCCCAGCATTTT
CASRTGDQPQHF
>NA|NA|TRBJ1-1|TRBV12-3/TRBV12-4
TGTGCCAGCAGTGAGACAGCTGAAGCTTTCTTT
CASSETAEAFF